This T cell receptor beta chain stems from a study of blood T cell repertoires in COVID-19. Study summary: The samples span acute and convalescent COVID-19 from the United States, Italy and Spain.

The CDR3 contains 14 residues. Germline CDR1 SGHRS, CDR2 YFSETQ. Trimming took 0 bases from V and 7 from J; bases not matched to a gene: 6. Using immunoSEQ multiplex PCR, the repertoire was profiled, and TCRdb retains in-frame clones only, with some absent. The sample holds 150,000 to 200,000 clones, more than 80% seen once. The clonotype comes from a woman in her sixties with COVID-19, enrolled during active disease. Sequencing was done on a sample of peripheral blood. The chain is built from TRBV5-1 and TRBJ1-2; 7 bases are a match to TRBD1. CDR3 in amino acids: CASSLATGAGGYTF. CDR3 sequence (DNA): TGCGCCAGCAGCTTGGCTACAGGGGCTGGTGGCTACACCTTC.